This TCR beta chain derives from a study of blood T cells in healthy people across ages. This clonotype was picked up one time. The junction departs from the called germline gene at one end, perhaps through a read error. This CDR3 has 15 residues. CDR1 is DFQATT and CDR2 is SNEGSKA in the germline V gene (reference sequence). A second PCR of 7 to 11 cycles used a sample-barcoded 5' primer and a J-beta primer mix. TCRdb ran MiXCR on the 5' RACE reads and lists one entry per CDR3 protein. The sample comprises about a million distinct CDR3 sequences, roughly half of which are singletons, and 20% to 25% rests with the top ten.

This receptor was taken from a woman aged 55-70 years in good health. Sequencing was performed on blood. The chain has TRBV20-1 and TRBJ2-3; 7 bases are a match to TRBD1. The CDR3 region is CGARTDREETDTQYF. The CDR3 region has the DNA TGCGGTGCTAGGACCGACAGGGAAGAGACAGATACGCAGTATTTT.